The clone carrying this T cell receptor beta chain came up many times. Its target is not known. This sample stems from a study of CD8+CD57+ T cells in acquired aplastic anemia. The CDR3 sequence is 15 residues long. The junction had 7 bases not matched to a gene; V was cut back by 5 bases and J by 3 bases. The germline gives CDR1 SEHNR, CDR2 FQNEAQ (reference sequence). Patients picked for sequencing had shown CD8+CD57+ cell expansion detected by flow cytometry. No patient had been given any therapy when blood was sampled. The use of genomic DNA as template underpinned the TCR beta VDJ and CDR3 profiling. MiXCR, applied by TCRdb to the reads, yields one record per CDR3 protein. Here the sample spans about 120,000 distinct CDR3 sequences, almost 40% being singletons. Findings and limits, study-wide: Levels of CD8+ Simpson's diversity were not significantly distinct in patients versus controls.

V gene TRBV7-9 combines with J gene TRBJ1-2, with 9 bases aligning to TRBD1. The TCR sequence derives from a human donor with aplastic anemia. Sequenced input: sorted CD4+, CD8+, or CD8+CD57+ T cells (not recorded which) from PBMCs. Written as DNA, the CDR3 is TGTGCCAGCAGCCAAGGACAGGGGAGAGACTATGGCTACACCTTC. The encoded protein is CASSQGQGRDYGYTF.